The 21 T cell receptor beta chains in this list originate from one sample, sequenced in a study of blood T cells in healthy people across ages. A second PCR, run for roughly 7 to 12 cycles, used a sample-barcoded 5' primer plus a J-beta primer mix. TCRdb ran MiXCR on the 5' RACE reads and lists one entry per CDR3 protein. This table has approximately 820,000 distinct CDR3 sequences, 44% appearing once. Sequencing input: blood. The receptors were sampled from a man aged 60 to 69 in good health.

This sequence joins TRBV24-1 and TRBJ2-1, with no clear D. Germline CDR1 is KGHDR and CDR2 is SFDVKD. This CDR3 is 15 amino acids long. The V end lost 4 bases, the J end lost 6 bases, and 15 bases lay between the germline ends. CDR3: CATSDPQRMGNEQFF. The DNA of the CDR3 is TGTGCCACCAGTGACCCACAAAGGATGGGCAATGAGCAGTTCTTC.

This rearrangement joins TRBV12-3 or TRBV12-4 to TRBJ2-5; 9 bases align to TRBD1. Unmatched junction bases numbered 5, after V lost 6 bases and J lost 0 bases. The CDR3 is 15 amino acids. The CDR3 here is CASRQGAGYQETQYF. CDR3 nucleotide sequence: TGTGCCAGCAGACAGGGGGCTGGATACCAAGAGACCCAGTACTTC.

This clonotype was counted a few times. The V call is TRBV5-1, the J call TRBJ2-7; 10 bases match TRBD1. Germline-derived CDR1 and CDR2 are SGHRS and YFSETQ. With 0 bases clipped from V and 3 bases from J, the junction kept 6 bases outside the gene matches. The CDR3 consists of 16 residues. CDR3 sequence reads: CASSLAPGQGIYEQYF. Written as DNA, the CDR3 is TGCGCCAGCAGCTTGGCCCCGGGACAGGGGATCTACGAGCAGTACTTC.

Notes on this clonotype: The junction and the germline gene differ at one end; a read error may be behind it. This chain connects TRBV10-3 to TRBJ2-4; unclear D gene. The better agreement between TRBJ2-7 and the DNA end casts doubt on the J call. In germline, CDR1 is ENHRY, CDR2 SYGVKD. The CDR3 covers 13 residues. The CDR3 protein is CTISESKLDEQYF. The DNA of the CDR3 is TGTACCATCAGTGAGTCGAAATTGGACGAGCAGTACTTC.

With regard to this clonotype: A read error may produce the germline difference seen at one junction end. V gene TRBV9 combines with J gene TRBJ2-5; 7 nucleotides match TRBD1. The CDR3 loop spans 14 amino acids. Germline V gene lookup returns CDR1 SGDLS and CDR2 YYNGEE. DNA of the CDR3: TGTACCAGCAGCTTAGTCGGGACAGAAGAGACCCAGTACTTC. The encoded protein is CTSSLVGTEETQYF.

This chain links TRBV27 with TRBJ1-1; D not resolved. This CDR3 has 16 amino acids. V lost 3 bases to trimming and J lost 0 bases, with 14 bases between them. CDR1 is MNHEY, CDR2 SMNVEV, per germline (reference sequence). The CDR3 spells CASSLSSVRMNTEAFF. CDR3 nucleotide sequence: TGTGCCAGCAGTTTGAGCAGTGTTAGGATGAACACTGAAGCTTTCTTT.

The V and J genes are TRBV6-1 and TRBJ2-7; tentatively, D is TRBD1 (6 bases). From germline, CDR1 is MNHNS and CDR2 SASEGT. Trimming took off 8 bases at V and 3 bases at J, with 17 bases between the two ends. The length of the CDR3 is 14 residues. The CDR3 protein is CASHNSGEIYEQYF. CDR3 bases: TGTGCCAGCCACAATTCAGGGGAAATCTACGAGCAGTACTTC.

This clonotype was seen more than once but under ten times. This chain connects TRBV4-1 to TRBJ1-4; perhaps TRBD1 as D (6 bases). This CDR3 is built from 15 residues. V gave up 4 bases and J gave up 8 bases, with 17 bases separating them. CDR1 is MGHRA and CDR2 is YSYEKL in the germline V gene. The CDR3 DNA reads TGCGCCAGCAGCCGCTGGGGGCAGGGAAACGAAAAACTGTTTTTT. It is translated as CASSRWGQGNEKLFF.

This clonotype was seen many times. This chain connects TRBV12-3 or TRBV12-4 to TRBJ2-5, with no clear D. Trimming left V 5 bases short and J 3 bases short, with 16 bases between. This CDR3 has 15 residues. The CDR3 reads CASSQNRIPEETQYF. CDR3 DNA sequence: TGTGCCAGCAGTCAAAACCGAATTCCCGAAGAGACCCAGTACTTC.

As for this clonotype: At one end the junction does not follow the germline gene, possibly because of a read error. The J gene is TRBJ1-5, the V gene TRBV4-1; a possible D gene is TRBD1 (5 bases). Germline assignment: CDR1 MGHRA and CDR2 YSYEKL. This CDR3 spans 13 amino acids. The CDR3 bases are TGCGCCAGCAGCCAAACCCAGGGAGCCCCCCGGCATTTT. Protein product: CASSQTQGAPRHF.

This clonotype has at least ten counts. The chain uses TRBV20-1 and TRBJ2-5; TRBD2 might be the D (6 bases). The length of the CDR3 is 13 residues. V lost 6 bases and J 5 bases, leaving 16 bases between the germline ends. Germline loops: CDR1 DFQATT, CDR2 SNEGSKA (reference sequence). CDR3 region: CSAWGDLGETQYF. CDR3 DNA sequence: TGCAGTGCGTGGGGGGACCTTGGGGAGACCCAGTACTTC.

This clonotype was detected only once. The chain employs TRBV4-3 and TRBJ1-2, with a tentative D call TRBD1 (5 bases). Trimming stripped 0 bases from V and 2 bases from J, with 13 bases between. In germline, CDR1 is LGHNA, CDR2 YSLEER. The CDR3 extends over 16 amino acids. CDR3 bases: TGCGCCAGCAGCCAAGATCGGGAGGGGTTGAACTATGGCTACACCTTC. Translating it yields CASSQDREGLNYGYTF.

There are many counts of this clonotype. The rearrangement uses TRBV20-1 and TRBJ2-7; D not certain. CDR3 length: 16 amino acids. Germline-derived CDR1 and CDR2 are DFQATT and SNEGSKA (reference sequence). V was cut by 2 bases and J by 3 bases, with 20 bases left in between. The CDR3 DNA is TGCAGTGCTAGACCTCAGACACGCGTCTACGGCTACGAGCAGTACTTC. It is translated as CSARPQTRVYGYEQYF.

This clonotype was found a few times. The chain is built from TRBV6-2 or TRBV6-3 and TRBJ2-7; TRBD2 agrees at 8 bases. The V gene's germline CDR1 is MNHEY and CDR2 SVGEGT. This CDR3 has 16 amino acids. The ends lost 4 bases at V and 3 bases at J; junction bases unmatched: 11. CDR3 region: CASSSRGSGEVYEQYF. In DNA form, the CDR3 reads TGTGCCAGCAGTTCCCGGGGTAGCGGGGAGGTCTACGAGCAGTACTTC.

This clonotype occurred a few times. The gene calls are TRBV7-2 and TRBJ2-4; weak D call: TRBD1 (5 bases). CDR1 and CDR2 (germline): SGHTA, FQGNSA. The ends were cut back, 5 bases at V and 1 base at J, with 9 bases in the middle. The CDR3 covers 14 residues. The CDR3 sequence: CASSPGFAKNIQYF. CDR3 DNA: TGTGCCAGCAGCCCAGGGTTCGCCAAAAACATTCAGTACTTC.

This clonotype appeared a single time. This chain connects TRBV5-6 to TRBJ2-4, with a weak D call TRBD1 (7 bases). The DNA end lines up better with TRBJ2-7; the J call may be wrong. CDR1 is SGHDT and CDR2 is YYEEEE in the germline V gene. The CDR3 consists of 14 residues. Here the CDR3 reads CASSRRGAPDEQYF. The CDR3 region has the DNA TGTGCCAGCAGCCGCAGGGGGGCCCCCGACGAGCAGTACTTC.

The chain carries TRBV7-2 and TRBJ1-2; 10 bases are shared with TRBD1. V shed 3 bases, J shed 6 bases, and the junction held 4 bases outside the gene matches. The CDR3 contains 14 residues. CDR1 is SGHTA and CDR2 is FQGNSA in the germline V gene. Written as DNA, the CDR3 is TGTGCCAGCAGCTTCGACGGGACAGGGGATGGCTACACCTTC. It codes for CASSFDGTGDGYTF. The complete variable domain, with remaining parts taken from reference TRBV7-2 and TRBJ1-2, reads GAGVSQSPSNKVTEKGKDVELRCDPISGHTALYWYRQSLGQGLEFLIYFQGNSAPDKSGLPSDRFSAERTGGSVSTLTIQRTQQEDSAVYLCASSFDGTGDGYTFGSGTRLTVV.

The chain uses TRBV29-1 and TRBJ1-3, with D hard to call. Between the trimmed V and J ends, which lost 0 bases and 3 bases, there was a span of 6 bases. The CDR3 spans 13 residues. CDR1 is SQVTM, CDR2 ANQGSEA, per germline. CDR3: CSVEDGSGNTIYF. Here the CDR3 DNA reads TGCAGCGTTGAAGACGGGAGTGGAAACACCATATATTTT.

This clonotype was recorded a few times. The chain combines TRBV15 with TRBJ2-7; D might be TRBD1 (6 bases). Trimming cost V 0 bases and J 3 bases, with 9 bases left between them. The germline CDR1 and CDR2 sequences are LNHNV and YYDKDF (reference sequence). The CDR3 runs 14 residues. The DNA of the CDR3 is TGTGCCACCAGCAGAGATAGGGGGAGCTACGAGCAGTACTTC. It yields the protein CATSRDRGSYEQYF.

A remark on this clonotype: One end of the junction does not line up with germline, which may come from a read error. This chain links TRBV20-1 with TRBJ1-5; weak D call: TRBD1 (6 bases). Germline V lookup: CDR1 DFQATT, CDR2 SNEGSKA (reference sequence). The CDR3 length is 15 residues. The CDR3 DNA is TGCAGTACTAGAGTTCAGGGGAAGACAAATCAGCCCCAGCATTTT. It codes for CSTRVQGKTNQPQHF.

V and J are TRBV12-3 or TRBV12-4 and TRBJ2-1; 10 bases match TRBD2. The V and J ends lost 1 base and 11 bases, in that order; junction bases with no gene match: 11. The CDR3 loop spans 16 amino acids. This CDR3 reads CASSLGGSGGPKKQFF. In DNA, the CDR3 is TGTGCCAGCAGTTTAGGTGGTAGCGGGGGGCCCAAAAAGCAGTTCTTC.